This TCR beta chain was captured in a study of Graves' ophthalmopathy and Graves' hyperthyroidism. V dropped 1 base and J dropped 0 bases, with 6 bases sitting between them. The CDR3 covers 14 residues. Transcripts of RNA were the source for amplifying TCR beta CDR3 regions. HTBI primers were used in a first-round RT-PCR, which preceded a second-round multiplex PCR. TCRdb reprocessed the multiplex PCR reads via MiXCR and lists one record per CDR3 protein. The sample contains around 520,000 distinct CDR3 sequences, under 40% of which appear only once. The table lists this clonotype with many counts. The chain combines TRBV12-3 or TRBV12-4 with TRBJ1-2; D not resolved. The clonotype originates from an adult man with Graves' hyperthyroidism. The sequencing sample was made of peripheral blood or thyroid tissue (not recorded which). As DNA, the CDR3 is TGTGCCAGCAGTTTAGACCGATCTAACTATGGCTACACCTTC. This sequence encodes CASSLDRSNYGYTF.